This T cell receptor (beta chain) was profiled in a study of cytomegalovirus exposure and HLA in healthy donors. Findings of the study overall: Among the CMV-associated chains, a few were confirmed in vitro as specific for CMV antigens.

Turning to this clone: Its antigen is as yet unknown.

Both 60 Vbeta primers and 13 Jbeta primers went into the PCR. Study processing details: In a later analysis, some 80 million unique TCR beta chains included roughly 11 million shared by two or more donors. The data were produced by immunoSEQ multiplex PCR, yet TCRdb's version contains in-frame clones alone and is incomplete. The DNA was the basis for D and trimming; V, J and clone size are from that table. The table lists about 200,000 clones, approximately 80% of them singletons. The CDR3 totals 14 residues. Germline V gene lookup returns CDR1 LNHDA and CDR2 SQIVND (reference sequence). Trimming took 7 bases from V and 2 from J, leaving 14 bases between them.

The origin of this receptor is a girl aged 2 to 10 in good health and CMV-seronegative. The material sequenced was PBMCs. V gene TRBV19 combines with J gene TRBJ1-2, with D perhaps matching TRBD1 (6 bases). As DNA, the CDR3 is TGTGCCAGTAAGGAGAGAGGGGGAAACTATGGCTACACCTTC. This codes for CASKERGGNYGYTF.